This T cell receptor beta chain derives from a study of identical twins. General observations from the study: Beta clonotypes that were abundant in cord blood contained fewer insertions, a pattern absent from memory repertoires.

In this sample, this clonotype turned up many times. What it binds is not known. TCRdb processed the 5' RACE reads anew with MiXCR; each CDR3 protein has one entry. Among fewer than 900,000 distinct CDR3 sequences listed, 18% were seen once. Germline CDR1 and CDR2: SGHTA and FQGTGA. The CDR3 loop spans 13 amino acids. V was cut by 4 bases and J by 7 bases, with 11 bases left in between. These data are also associated with another study on T cells expressing NK-cell markers. This second study says: As a fraction of CD8+ T cells, dominant NKG2C+ clonotypes reached roughly 1.0-7.5% in more than five donors. Dominance of the CD3+CD56-NKG2C+ fraction by these clonotypes also held in four donors. Specificity for HCMV among expanded NKG2C+ T cell clones was not established.

The clonotype was recovered from a woman between 18 and 29 years old in good health. The chain links TRBV7-3 to TRBJ2-1; D is possibly TRBD1 (5 bases). Sequenced material: PBMCs. The CDR3 sequence: CASSSRRGNEQFF. CDR3 nucleotide sequence: TGTGCCAGCAGCTCTCGTAGGGGAAATGAGCAGTTCTTC.